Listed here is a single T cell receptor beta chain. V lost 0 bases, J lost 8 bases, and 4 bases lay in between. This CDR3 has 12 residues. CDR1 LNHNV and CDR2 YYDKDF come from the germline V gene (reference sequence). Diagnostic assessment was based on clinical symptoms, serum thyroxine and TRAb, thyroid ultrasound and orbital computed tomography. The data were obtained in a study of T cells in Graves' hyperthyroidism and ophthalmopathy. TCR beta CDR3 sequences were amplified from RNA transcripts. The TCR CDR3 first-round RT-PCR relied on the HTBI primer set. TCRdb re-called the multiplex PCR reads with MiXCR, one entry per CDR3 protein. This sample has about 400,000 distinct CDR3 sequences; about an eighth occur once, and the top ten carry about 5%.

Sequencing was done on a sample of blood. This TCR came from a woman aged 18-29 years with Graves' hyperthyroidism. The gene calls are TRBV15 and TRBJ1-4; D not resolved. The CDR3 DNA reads TGTGCCACCAGCAGAGAGTACGAAAAACTGTTTTTT. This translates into CATSREYEKLFF.